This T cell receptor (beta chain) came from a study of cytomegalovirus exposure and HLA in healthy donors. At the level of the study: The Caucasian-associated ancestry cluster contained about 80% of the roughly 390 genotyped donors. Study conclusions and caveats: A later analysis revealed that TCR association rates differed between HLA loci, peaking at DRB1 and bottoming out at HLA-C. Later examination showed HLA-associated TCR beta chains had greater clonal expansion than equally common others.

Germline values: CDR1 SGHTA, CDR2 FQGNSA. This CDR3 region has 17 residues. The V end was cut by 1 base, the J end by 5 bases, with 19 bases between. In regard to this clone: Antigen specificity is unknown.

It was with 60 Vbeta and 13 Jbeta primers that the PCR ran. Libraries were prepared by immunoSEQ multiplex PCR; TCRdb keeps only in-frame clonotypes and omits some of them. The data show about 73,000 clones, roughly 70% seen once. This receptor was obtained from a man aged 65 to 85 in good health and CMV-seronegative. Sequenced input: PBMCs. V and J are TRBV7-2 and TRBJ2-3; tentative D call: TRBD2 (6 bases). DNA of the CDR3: TGTGCCAGCAGCTTAGGAGTACTAGCATGGGGCCGAGATACGCAGTATTTT. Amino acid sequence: CASSLGVLAWGRDTQYF.